Below, 3 T cell receptor beta chains from the same sample are listed, as sequenced in a study of blood T cell repertoires in COVID-19 (dated by TCRdb to 2020 to 2021). Receptor libraries were prepared by the immunoSEQ multiplex PCR assay. TCRdb retrieved this table from immuneACCESS and kept in-frame rearrangements only. Not all clones are present; in checked studies, unresolved V genes account for under half, and no reason is known for the remainder. Counted in this sample were some 210,000 clones; roughly nine tenths of them appeared once. The leading ten clones occupy more than 0.95% of the sample. Sequencing was carried out using peripheral blood. The receptors originated from a man aged 30-40 years with acute or convalescent COVID-19.

The J gene is TRBJ2-5, the V gene TRBV9; D is uncertain. The V and J ends lost 0 bases and 6 bases respectively, with 3 bases between them. This CDR3 region has 11 residues. Germline V CDR1 and CDR2: SGDLS, YYNGEE. The DNA of the CDR3 is TGTGCCAGCAGCGTAGGGCAGACCCAGTACTTC. It is translated as CASSVGQTQYF.

CDR3 sequence: CASSMGRRPNYNEQFF. Written as DNA, the CDR3 is TGTGCCAGTAGTATGGGCAGACGGCCCAACTACAATGAGCAGTTCTTC. The chain uses TRBV19 and TRBJ2-1; D gene uncertain. The CDR3 length is 16 residues. Trimming cost V 3 bases and J 3 bases, with 15 bases left between them. CDR1 is LNHDA and CDR2 is SQIVND in the germline V gene (reference sequence). Looking up the rest from reference TRBV19 and TRBJ2-1 gives the full variable domain: DGGITQSPKYLFRKEGQNVTLSCEQNLNHDAMYWYRQDPGQGLRLIYYSQIVNDFQKGDIAEGYSVSREKKESFPLTVTSAQKNPTAFYLCASSMGRRPNYNEQFFGPGTRLTVL.

This CDR3 is CASSLTGTNTEAFF. CDR3 nucleotides: TGTGCCAGCAGCTTGACAGGGACGAACACTGAAGCTTTCTTT. The chain employs TRBV7-8 and TRBJ1-1; 7 bases agree with TRBD1. V dropped 3 bases and J dropped 1; count of bases not matched to a gene: 2. CDR3 length: 14 residues. CDR1 SGHVS and CDR2 FQNEAQ come from the germline V gene.